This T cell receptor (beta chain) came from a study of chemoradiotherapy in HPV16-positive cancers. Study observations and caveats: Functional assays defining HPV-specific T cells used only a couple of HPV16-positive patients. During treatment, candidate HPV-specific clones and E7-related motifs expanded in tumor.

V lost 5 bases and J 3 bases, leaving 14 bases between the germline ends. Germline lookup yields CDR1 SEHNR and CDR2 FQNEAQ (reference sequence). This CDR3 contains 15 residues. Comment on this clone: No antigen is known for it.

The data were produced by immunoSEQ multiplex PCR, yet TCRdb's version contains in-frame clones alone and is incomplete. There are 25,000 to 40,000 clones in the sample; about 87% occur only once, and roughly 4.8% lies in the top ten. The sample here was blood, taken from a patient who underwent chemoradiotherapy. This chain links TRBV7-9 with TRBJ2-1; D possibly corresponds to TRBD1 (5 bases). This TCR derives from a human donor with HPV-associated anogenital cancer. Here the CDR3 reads CASSLGVDSYNEQFF. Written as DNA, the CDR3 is TGTGCCAGCAGCCTAGGAGTTGACAGCTACAATGAGCAGTTCTTC.